This T cell receptor beta chain was obtained from a study of T cell clonality in common variable immunodeficiency. The CDR3 length is 14 residues. V was trimmed by 7 bases and J by 1 base, leaving 14 bases between them. In germline, CDR1 is SGHRS, CDR2 YFSETQ. This clone was recorded many times. The CDR3 goes on 3 residues after the read ends, and that part is filled in from the germline J gene. Profiled with immunoSEQ multiplex PCR; TCRdb holds only in-frame clones, not every one. In total the sample includes approximately 81,000 clones, none of them seen once. Material for sequencing was peripheral blood mononuclear cells. This sequence originates from a person aged 18 to 70 in good health. The chain employs TRBV5-1 and TRBJ2-5, with D possibly TRBD1 on 5 matching bases. The CDR3 protein is CASYPDRSQETQYF. The covered CDR3 bases are TGCGCCAGCTATCCTGACAGAAGCCAAGAGACC.